A single sample is the source of the 14 T cell receptor beta chains below, sequenced in a study of yellow fever vaccine responses in identical twins. MiXCR, run by TCRdb on the RT-PCR reads, gives a single entry per CDR3 protein. This table holds thousands of distinct CDR3 sequences, about nine tenths found once. The sequencing used T cells from blood (PBMCs), unsorted or a sorted subset (not recorded which), collected before or after yellow fever vaccination (not recorded which). The receptor source for this set is a woman in her late teens or twenties who received the yellow fever vaccine.

The chain is built from TRBV6-1 and TRBJ2-2; D uncertain. Germline loops: CDR1 MNHNS, CDR2 SASEGT. Trimming removed 6 bases from V and 5 bases from J, with 16 bases in between. The CDR3 has 15 amino acids. The CDR3 loop reads CASSRNSPPTGELFF. The CDR3 DNA reads as TGTGCCAGCAGCAGAAATAGCCCCCCTACCGGGGAGCTGTTTTTT.

The V call is TRBV6-2 or TRBV6-3, the J call TRBJ2-7; TRBD2 might be the D (5 bases). The CDR3 contains 14 residues. Germline V lookup: CDR1 MNHEY, CDR2 SVGEGT. Trimming removed 4 bases at V and 0 bases at J, with 10 bases between. CDR3 coding DNA: TGTGCCAGCAGTTCCCAGCGGACCTCCTACGAGCAGTACTTC. It encodes CASSSQRTSYEQYF.

The rearrangement links TRBV5-4 to TRBJ1-4; D is unclear. V was trimmed by 1 base and J by 8 bases, leaving 6 bases between them. The germline V gene encodes CDR1 SGHNT and CDR2 YYREEE (reference sequence). This CDR3 spans 12 amino acids. CDR3 region: CASSLLMEKLFF. CDR3 bases: TGTGCCAGCAGCTTGCTGATGGAAAAACTGTTTTTT.

V usage is TRBV12-3 or TRBV12-4 and J usage is TRBJ2-3; D call uncertain. Trimming removed 4 bases from V and 3 bases from J, with 14 bases in between. The CDR3 totals 15 residues. The CDR3 nucleotides read TGTGCCAGCAGTTCCCCTAGGGTAAGGACAGATACGCAGTATTTT. Its translation is CASSSPRVRTDTQYF.

The rearrangement uses TRBV29-1 and TRBJ2-5; TRBD2 aligns across 12 bases. Germline V gene lookup returns CDR1 SQVTM and CDR2 ANQGSEA. With 6 bases clipped from V and 3 bases from J, the junction kept 2 bases outside the gene matches. The CDR3 covers 13 residues. DNA for the CDR3: TGCAGCGTCCGACTAGCGGGGGAAGAGACCCAGTACTTC. This codes for CSVRLAGEETQYF.

V usage is TRBV7-2 and J usage is TRBJ2-1; weak D call: TRBD1 (7 bases). Germline CDR1 SGHTA, CDR2 FQGNSA. The V end lost 3 bases, the J end lost 8 bases, and 14 bases lay between the germline ends. The CDR3 has 14 residues. The CDR3 coding sequence is TGTGCCAGCAGCTTCAACAGGGGCGGGGATGAGCAGTTCTTC. This gives the protein CASSFNRGGDEQFF.

The chain employs TRBV23-1 and TRBJ1-5; D gene ambiguous. TRBV23-1 is marked as an open reading frame, function uncertain. There are 17 residues in the CDR3. V gave up 3 bases and J gave up 4 bases, with 19 bases separating them. Here the CDR3 DNA reads TGCGCCAGCAGTCATTATCCCGGAGGGCGGGAGAATCAGCCCCAGCATTTT. Protein product: CASSHYPGGRENQPQHF.

This clonotype was seen once. V usage is TRBV5-1 and J usage is TRBJ1-2, with 7 bases fitting TRBD1. This CDR3 contains 16 residues. Germline V gene lookup returns CDR1 SGHRS and CDR2 YFSETQ. The V segment lost 0 bases and the J segment 8 bases; nucleotides outside the gene matches: 13. CDR3 bases: TGCGCCAGCAGCTTGGCACCCGTTGGAGGGGGCGAAGGCTACACCTTC. Its protein product is CASSLAPVGGGEGYTF.

The chain recombines TRBV5-1 with TRBJ1-1; 8 bases line up with TRBD1. CDR3 size: 15 residues. The junction had 9 bases not matched to a gene; V was cut back by 4 bases and J by 4 bases. Germline V CDR1 and CDR2: SGHRS, YFSETQ. The CDR3 DNA follows: TGCGCCAGCAGCACGATAGACAGGGGCGGCACTGAAGCTTTCTTT. Translating it yields CASSTIDRGGTEAFF.

This clonotype was detected once. V is TRBV20-1 and J is TRBJ1-5; possibly TRBD1 for D (6 bases). V was trimmed by 5 bases and J by 4 bases, leaving 15 bases between them. Per the germline V gene, CDR1 is DFQATT and CDR2 is SNEGSKA (reference sequence). The CDR3 is made up of 14 amino acids. The CDR3 sequence is CSALGQFINQPQHF. The CDR3 region has the DNA TGCAGTGCTCTAGGACAGTTTATTAATCAGCCCCAGCATTTT.

This clonotype was observed once. The chain recombines TRBV20-1 with TRBJ2-4; 12 bases agree with TRBD1. The CDR3 loop spans 15 amino acids. Germline V CDR1 and CDR2: DFQATT, SNEGSKA (reference sequence). The V segment lost 3 bases and the J segment 6 bases; nucleotides outside the gene matches: 6. CDR3 DNA: TGCAGTGCTAGTGGGACAGGGGGCAGGGGAAACATTCAGTACTTC. Protein: CSASGTGGRGNIQYF.

The chain carries TRBV10-3 and TRBJ2-1; D ambiguous. The V end lost 0 bases, the J end lost 6 bases, and 18 bases lay between the germline ends. CDR1 ENHRY and CDR2 SYGVKD come from the germline V gene. The CDR3 spans 17 residues. For the CDR3, the DNA is TGTGCCATCAGTGAGTCGGCCGACGGTTTTATTGGCAATGAGCAGTTCTTC. This translates into CAISESADGFIGNEQFF.

The rearrangement joins TRBV12-3 or TRBV12-4 to TRBJ1-1, with a tentative D call TRBD1 (6 bases). V lost 3 bases, J lost 1 base, and 12 bases lay in between. This CDR3 comprises 15 residues. The CDR3 loop reads CASSFGGLGNTEAFF. CDR3 in DNA: TGTGCCAGCAGTTTTGGGGGGCTGGGGAACACTGAAGCTTTCTTT.

The genes are TRBV5-1 and TRBJ2-1; D call uncertain. Germline V gives CDR1 SGHRS, CDR2 YFSETQ. Deletions cut 0 bases from V and 4 bases from J, with 5 bases between. The CDR3 sequence is 13 residues long. The CDR3 here is CASSLGQYNEQFF. For the CDR3, the DNA is TGCGCCAGCAGCTTGGGTCAGTACAATGAGCAGTTCTTC.